Listed below are T cell receptor beta chains from one sample, sequenced in a study of cytomegalovirus exposure and HLA in healthy donors. The repertoire was sequenced with immunoSEQ multiplex PCR; TCRdb's copy has only in-frame clones and lacks some. Of 120,000 to 150,000 clones detected, about three quarters appear once; the ten largest clones hold around 13%. Sequencing was done on a sample of PBMCs. These receptors were obtained from a man aged 35 to 55 in good health and CMV-seropositive. CDR3s include the opening cysteine and the closing phenylalanine or tryptophan. Each record gives: J gene, V gene, D gene, clone size, CDR3 DNA, CDR3 protein. The D gene is left open where the match is weak. Expanded clones are given a class, and other clones once, few, many or no size at all.

TRBJ1-6 TRBV27 . . TGTGCCAGCAGTCTCTATAATTCACCCCTCCACTTT CASSLYNSPLHF
TRBJ1-1 TRBV28 TRBD1 once TGTGCCATCGTAGACAGGGGAAACACTGAAGCTTTCTTT CAIVDRGNTEAFF
TRBJ1-2 TRBV28 . . TGTGCCAGCAGCCGATTTAGGCGAGCTGCCCATGATCGGAGTGGCTACACCTTC CASSRFRRAAHDRSGYTF
TRBJ2-5 TRBV5-1 TRBD1 . TGCGCCAGCAGCCTAACGGGACAGGGGCAAGAGACCCAGTACTTC CASSLTGQGQETQYF
TRBJ2-3 TRBV7-8 . . TGTGCCAGCAGCTTAGACTCCAGCACAGATACGCAGTATTTT CASSLDSSTDTQYF
TRBJ2-5 TRBV7-7 . . TGTGCCAGCAGCTTATCCGGGATGTTCGAGACCCAGTACTTC CASSLSGMFETQYF
TRBJ2-1 TRBV14 . . TGTGCCAGCAGCCAAGACAGGGTTAGGGCGAATGAGCAGTTCTTC CASSQDRVRANEQFF
TRBJ2-5 TRBV29-1 . . TGCAGCGACCAAAGGGGGATTGGAGAGACCCAGTACTTC CSDQRGIGETQYF
TRBJ2-7 TRBV6-6 TRBD2 . TGTGCCAGCAGTTACTCCCCTAGCGGGCACCTATACGAGCAGTACTTC CASSYSPSGHLYEQYF
TRBJ2-3 TRBV18 TRBD1 . TGTGCCAGCTCACCAATAGAGACAGGGGTCGCAGATACGCAGTATTTT CASSPIETGVADTQYF
TRBJ2-2 TRBV7-3 . once TGTGCCAGCAGGTCGCAGGGGTCGACCGGGGAGCTGTTTTTT CASRSQGSTGELFF
TRBJ2-7 TRBV6-5 . . TGTGCCAGCAGACAGAATCCCTCCTACGAGCAGTACTTC CASRQNPSYEQYF
TRBJ2-7 TRBV27 . . TGTGCCAGCAGTTTATCTCTCCAGGCGTACGAGCAGTACTTC CASSLSLQAYEQYF
TRBJ2-7 TRBV28 . once TGTGCCAGCAGTCTACTGTACGAGCAGTACTTC CASSLLYEQYF
TRBJ2-2 TRBV6-5 TRBD1 . TGTGCCAGCACTCGGGACAGAAACACCGGGGAGCTGTTTTTT CASTRDRNTGELFF
TRBJ2-7 TRBV2 . . TGTGCCAGCAGTGCAAACGGCTACGAGCAGTACTTC CASSANGYEQYF